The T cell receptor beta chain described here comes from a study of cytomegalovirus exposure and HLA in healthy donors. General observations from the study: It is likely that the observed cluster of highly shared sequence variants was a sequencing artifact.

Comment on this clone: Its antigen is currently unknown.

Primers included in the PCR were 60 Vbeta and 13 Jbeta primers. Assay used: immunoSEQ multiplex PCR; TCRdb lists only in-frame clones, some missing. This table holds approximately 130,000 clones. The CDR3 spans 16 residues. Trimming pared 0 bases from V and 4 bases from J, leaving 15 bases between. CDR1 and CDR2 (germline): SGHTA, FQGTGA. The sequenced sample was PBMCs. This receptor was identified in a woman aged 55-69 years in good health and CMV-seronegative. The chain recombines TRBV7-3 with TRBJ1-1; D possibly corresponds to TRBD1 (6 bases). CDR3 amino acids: CASSLTSGGGGTEAFF. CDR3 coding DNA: TGTGCCAGCAGCTTAACGTCGGGGGGCGGGGGCACTGAAGCTTTCTTT.